This T cell receptor (beta chain) is drawn from a study of cytomegalovirus exposure and HLA in healthy donors. The PCR was carried out with 60 Vbeta primers and 13 Jbeta primers. Sequencing used immunoSEQ multiplex PCR; TCRdb keeps in-frame clones, though not all of them. The repertoire consists of 120,000 to 150,000 clones, with 60% to 85% occurring once and the leading ten covering 6.5% to 7%. Findings and caveats of the study: As a later analysis showed, a missense DCLRE1C variant was linked to trimming of TCR beta V- and J-genes.

Germline CDR1 and CDR2: WSHSY and SAAADI. This CDR3 spans 15 amino acids. Regarding this clone: Antigen unknown.

The source of this sequence is a man aged 35-49 years in good health and CMV-seropositive. The chain recombines TRBV10-2 with TRBJ2-5, with 7 bases identical to TRBD2. The J call may not be correct, given that the DNA end is closer to TRBJ2-7. Sequenced input: PBMCs. For the CDR3, the DNA is TGCGCCAGCAGTGACGCGGCTAGCGGCTCCTACGAGCAGTACTTC. Its translation is CASSDAASGSYEQYF.